What follows are 29 T cell receptor beta chains derived from one specimen sequenced in a study of cytomegalovirus exposure and HLA in healthy donors. The study ran its PCR with 60 Vbeta and 13 Jbeta primers. Clones were read by immunoSEQ multiplex PCR, and TCRdb kept only the in-frame ones, dropping some. Of approximately 160,000 clones listed, around 80% were seen once; the top ten hold 1%. Sequenced sample: PBMCs. Receptors originate from a woman in her forties or fifties in good health and CMV-seropositive.

In its sample, this clone was seen a few times. This sequence joins TRBV28 and TRBJ2-3; possibly TRBD1 for D (5 bases). V gave up 2 bases and J gave up 3 bases, with 21 bases separating them. The CDR3 length is 18 residues. The germline V gene has CDR1 MDHEN and CDR2 SYDVKM. Written as DNA, the CDR3 is TGTGCCAGCAGTTTAGTACTTGATGCAGGGATTGAGACAGATACGCAGTATTTT. Amino acid sequence: CASSLVLDAGIETDTQYF.

This chain joins TRBV18 and TRBJ2-5, with 10 bases identical to TRBD1. V shed 4 bases and J 4 bases; nucleotides not matched to a gene: 6. CDR1 is KGHSH and CDR2 is LQKENI in the germline V gene. The CDR3 spans 15 residues. CDR3 bases: TGTGCCAGCTCACTGAGACAGGGGGCTGGAGAGACCCAGTACTTC. Its protein product is CASSLRQGAGETQYF.

The V and J genes are TRBV4-2 and TRBJ2-7, with 8 bases aligning to TRBD1. This CDR3 spans 15 amino acids. Germline CDR1 reads LGHNA; CDR2 reads YNFKEQ. The ends lost 1 base at V and 7 bases at J; junction bases unmatched: 9. DNA for the CDR3: TGTGCCAGCAGCCAAGGGCCAGGGGGCGAGGGTGAGCAGTACTTC. Encoded protein: CASSQGPGGEGEQYF.

This clone came up a few times. The chain combines TRBV15 with TRBJ2-3, with 12 bases fitting TRBD2. V dropped 4 bases and J dropped 4; count of bases not matched to a gene: 6. The germline V gene encodes CDR1 LNHNV and CDR2 YYDKDF (reference sequence). This CDR3 has 16 residues. The CDR3 DNA reads as TGTGCCACCAGCACCCGCCGACTAGCGGGAGCAGATACGCAGTATTTT. Its protein product is CATSTRRLAGADTQYF. Full variable domain (rest looked up from reference TRBV15 and TRBJ2-3): DAMVIQNPRYQVTQFGKPVTLSCSQTLNHNVMYWYQQKSSQAPKLLFHYYDKDFNNEADTPDNFQSRRPNTSFCFLDIRSPGLGDTAMYLCATSTRRLAGADTQYFGPGTRLTVL.

The chain is built from TRBV7-2 and TRBJ2-6, with 9 bases identical to TRBD1. The CDR3 sequence is 18 residues long. Unmatched junction bases numbered 4, after V lost 1 base and J lost 0 bases. From germline, CDR1 is SGHTA and CDR2 FQGNSA. The CDR3 region has the DNA TGTGCCAGCAGCTTAGTGGGACAGGGTCGCTCTGGGGCCAACGTCCTGACTTTC. Amino acid sequence: CASSLVGQGRSGANVLTF.

This chain uses TRBV19 with TRBJ1-2, with D tentatively TRBD1 (6 bases). V was clipped by 2 bases and J by 5 bases, with 6 bases between them. CDR3 size: 12 residues. From germline, CDR1 is LNHDA and CDR2 SQIVND (reference sequence). CDR3 loop: CASSITGYGYTF. The CDR3 DNA sequence: TGTGCCAGTAGTATAACAGGGTATGGCTACACCTTC. The variable domain in full, completed from reference TRBV19 and TRBJ1-2, reads DGGITQSPKYLFRKEGQNVTLSCEQNLNHDAMYWYRQDPGQGLRLIYYSQIVNDFQKGDIAEGYSVSREKKESFPLTVTSAQKNPTAFYLCASSITGYGYTFGSGTRLTVV.

The gene calls are TRBV5-4 and TRBJ1-2; perhaps TRBD1 as D (5 bases). The germline V gene has CDR1 SGHNT and CDR2 YYREEE (reference sequence). CDR3 length: 15 amino acids. Deletions cut 3 bases from V and 5 bases from J, with 17 bases between. This CDR3 is CASSSKVGRDYGYTF. The CDR3 coding sequence is TGTGCCAGCAGCTCGAAGGTGGGGCGCGATTATGGCTACACCTTC.

The chain combines TRBV7-2 with TRBJ2-1; 8 bases line up with TRBD2. CDR1 is SGHTA, CDR2 FQGNSA, per germline. The trim removed 5 bases at V and 13 bases at J, leaving 16 bases unmatched. The CDR3 is 15 residues long. CDR3: CASSNLRGGGLVQFF. CDR3 coding DNA: TGTGCCAGCAGCAATCTGCGGGGCGGGGGGCTCGTCCAGTTCTTC.

CDR3 loop: CASSYDRDYGYTF. The CDR3 nucleotides are TGTGCCAGCAGTTACGACAGGGACTATGGCTACACCTTC. The V call is TRBV28, the J call TRBJ1-2, with TRBD1 matching over 7 bases. CDR1 MDHEN and CDR2 SYDVKM come from the germline V gene. Unmatched junction bases numbered 2, after V lost 4 bases and J lost 3 bases. The CDR3 is 13 amino acids.

About this clone: At the DNA level, this CDR3 is encoded by other sequences in the same sample as well. The chain links TRBV28 to TRBJ1-6; D remains ambiguous. This CDR3 has 12 amino acids. Between the trimmed V and J ends, which lost 2 bases and 11 bases, there was a span of 7 bases. Germline V lookup: CDR1 MDHEN, CDR2 SYDVKM. The CDR3 region has the DNA TGTGCCAGCAGTTTAGCGAGGGCACCCCTCCACTTT. This gives the protein CASSLARAPLHF.

A single count supports this clone. Mismatch with germline at one junction end may stem from a read error. The rearrangement uses TRBV2 and TRBJ1-1, with 8 bases aligning to TRBD1. CDR3 length: 11 residues. CDR1 and CDR2 (germline): SNHLY, FYNNEI. The chain's CDR3 is CASTPTRDRPF. CDR3 in DNA: TGTGCCAGCACCCCAACCCGGGACAGGCCATTT.

Only one count was recorded for this clone. The rearrangement joins TRBV9 to TRBJ2-5, with a weak D call TRBD1 (6 bases). V lost 3 bases to trimming and J lost 2 bases, with 11 bases between them. The CDR3 is 14 residues long. The germline CDR1 and CDR2 sequences are SGDLS and YYNGEE. CDR3 loop: CASSETGAQETQYF. CDR3 DNA: TGTGCCAGCAGCGAGACAGGTGCTCAAGAGACCCAGTACTTC.

Note on this clone: At one of its ends the junction is not consistent with the germline gene, which may arise from a read error. The chain carries TRBV7-7 and TRBJ2-7, with D possibly TRBD1 on 6 matching bases. The better agreement between TRBJ2-5 and the DNA end casts doubt on the J call. The germline CDR1 and CDR2 sequences are SSHAT and FNYEAQ (reference sequence). CDR3 length: 14 amino acids. This CDR3 reads CASSPTRRGETQYF. CDR3 nucleotides: TGTGCTAGCAGCCCCACTCGCAGGGGAGAGACCCAGTACTTC.

In its sample, this clone was seen a few times. The J gene is TRBJ2-7, the V gene TRBV27; TRBD1 agrees at 8 bases. The CDR3 spans 14 residues. V was clipped by 8 bases and J by 5 bases; unmatched bases: 11. The V gene's germline CDR1 is MNHEY and CDR2 SMNVEV (reference sequence). CDR3 loop: CASRYGQGMHEQYF. DNA for the CDR3: TGTGCCAGCCGTTACGGACAGGGAATGCACGAGCAGTACTTC.

This clone was seen a handful of times. The chain is built from TRBV6-6 and TRBJ1-2; D remains unclear. There are 15 residues in the CDR3. Germline V lookup: CDR1 MNHNY, CDR2 SVGAGI (reference sequence). Between the trimmed V and J ends, which lost 0 bases and 1 base, there was a span of 9 bases. The CDR3 loop is CASSYSTTNNYGYTF. CDR3 coding DNA: TGTGCCAGCAGTTACTCGACTACGAATAACTATGGCTACACCTTC.

The V and J genes are TRBV28 and TRBJ1-2; TRBD1 is a possible D gene (5 bases). This CDR3 region has 16 residues. Between the trimmed V and J ends, which lost 4 bases and 7 bases, there was a span of 22 bases. Germline V lookup: CDR1 MDHEN, CDR2 SYDVKM. The CDR3 DNA reads TGTGCCAGCAGTTCCCCCCGGGGGTACTCCCCATTTGGCTACACCTTC. Residues: CASSSPRGYSPFGYTF.

This clone occurred a few times. This sequence joins TRBV29-1 and TRBJ2-3; 10 bases align to TRBD2. J lost 6 bases, V lost 5 bases, and 8 bases had no gene match. Germline assignment: CDR1 SQVTM and CDR2 ANQGSEA. The CDR3 contains 14 residues. The chain's CDR3 is CSVTRAGGLDTQYF. The CDR3 DNA follows: TGCAGCGTTACCCGAGCGGGGGGGCTCGATACGCAGTATTTT.

V usage is TRBV7-2 and J usage is TRBJ2-5, with 8 bases fitting TRBD2. This CDR3 comprises 13 residues. V lost 5 bases and J lost 3; bases outside the gene matches: 2. Germline CDR1 reads SGHTA; CDR2 reads FQGNSA. The CDR3 region is CASSRSGEETQYF. CDR3 sequence (DNA): TGTGCCAGCAGCCGTAGCGGGGAAGAGACCCAGTACTTC. Based on the CDR3 plus reference TRBV7-2 and TRBJ2-5, the full variable domain is GAGVSQSPSNKVTEKGKDVELRCDPISGHTALYWYRQSLGQGLEFLIYFQGNSAPDKSGLPSDRFSAERTGGSVSTLTIQRTQQEDSAVYLCASSRSGEETQYFGPGTRLLVL.

The chain uses TRBV7-3 and TRBJ2-2, with D perhaps matching TRBD1 (6 bases). Germline CDR1 reads SGHTA; CDR2 reads FQGTGA. CDR3 length equals 12 residues. V was trimmed by 4 bases and J by 10 bases, leaving 10 bases between them. CDR3 DNA sequence: TGTGCCAGCAGCTCCCACAGGGAGGAGCTGTTTTTT. It codes for CASSSHREELFF.

The chain recombines TRBV7-2 with TRBJ2-7; 7 bases match TRBD2. Unmatched junction bases numbered 7, after V lost 5 bases and J lost 3 bases. In germline, CDR1 is SGHTA, CDR2 FQGNSA. The CDR3 totals 14 residues. The CDR3 here is CASSQRGSSYEQYF. As DNA, the CDR3 is TGTGCCAGCAGCCAGCGGGGTTCGAGCTACGAGCAGTACTTC.

A few counts support this clone. The V gene is TRBV2, the J gene TRBJ1-3; D is perhaps TRBD1 (6 bases). Germline CDR1 is SNHLY and CDR2 is FYNNEI. V lost 6 bases, J lost 4 bases, and 19 bases lay in between. CDR3 length equals 16 residues. In nucleotides, the CDR3 is TGTGCCAGCAGCAAGACAGGAGCGCGAGCAGGAAACACCATATATTTT. Its translation is CASSKTGARAGNTIYF.

The rearrangement joins TRBV5-1 to TRBJ1-1; D not certain. Trimming pared 2 bases from V and 3 bases from J, leaving 11 bases between. The CDR3 length is 14 residues. Germline CDR1 SGHRS, CDR2 YFSETQ. This CDR3 is CASSFGGLDTEAFF. The DNA for the CDR3 is TGCGCCAGCAGCTTTGGAGGGTTGGACACTGAAGCTTTCTTT. The complete variable domain, with remaining parts taken from reference TRBV5-1 and TRBJ1-1, reads KAGVTQTPRYLIKTRGQQVTLSCSPISGHRSVSWYQQTPGQGLQFLFEYFSETQRNKGNFPGRFSGRQFSNSRSEMNVSTLELGDSALYLCASSFGGLDTEAFFGQGTRLTVV.

J is TRBJ2-3 and V is TRBV28; no reliable D call. Trimming removed 6 bases from V and 2 bases from J, with 12 bases in between. Per germline, CDR1 MDHEN and CDR2 SYDVKM. The CDR3 runs 14 residues. CDR3 loop: CASSQTDFTDTQYF. The CDR3 region has the DNA TGTGCCAGCAGCCAGACCGACTTCACAGATACGCAGTATTTT.

The V gene is TRBV5-6, the J gene TRBJ1-1; D is undetermined. The germline V and J ends were trimmed by 4 bases and 2 bases, with 18 bases remaining between them. The CDR3 is 16 residues long. Germline V gene lookup returns CDR1 SGHDT and CDR2 YYEEEE. The CDR3 nucleotides read TGTGCCAGCAGCCTCCCACGGGGTCCGCGTAACACTGAAGCTTTCTTT. It specifies CASSLPRGPRNTEAFF.

The chain uses TRBV7-6 and TRBJ1-1; the match to TRBD1 covers 7 bases. With V trimmed by 3 bases and J by 10 bases, 8 bases remained unmatched. Germline CDR1 SGHVS, CDR2 FNYEAQ. This CDR3 region has 13 residues. CDR3 sequence reads: CASSLNVGQSAFF. The CDR3 DNA is TGTGCCAGCAGCTTGAACGTGGGACAGTCAGCTTTCTTT.

The CDR3 loop is CASGEGRGRGEQYF. The CDR3 nucleotides are TGTGCCAGCGGAGAGGGGCGGGGAAGAGGCGAGCAGTACTTC. The rearrangement joins TRBV28 to TRBJ2-7; tentative D call: TRBD2 (6 bases). The CDR3 consists of 14 residues. With 8 bases removed from V and 6 bases from J, the gap between germline ends came to 20 bases. Per the germline V gene, CDR1 is MDHEN and CDR2 is SYDVKM.

The chain links TRBV5-1 to TRBJ1-1, with no clear D. The germline V gene encodes CDR1 SGHRS and CDR2 YFSETQ. Trimming stripped 2 bases from V and 1 base from J, with 9 bases between. The CDR3 contains 14 residues. The DNA of the CDR3 is TGCGCCAGCAGCTTACTGACACCGAACACTGAAGCTTTCTTT. This encodes CASSLLTPNTEAFF.

The chain is built from TRBV2 and TRBJ1-1; no definite D call. Germline V CDR1 and CDR2: SNHLY, FYNNEI. The CDR3 spans 12 residues. The V and J ends lost 7 bases and 2 bases respectively, with 8 bases between them. The CDR3 loop is CASKQPNTEAFF. DNA for the CDR3: TGTGCCAGCAAACAGCCAAACACTGAAGCTTTCTTT.

This clone appeared a few times. The chain joins TRBV7-2 to TRBJ2-1, with 10 bases aligning to TRBD2. CDR3 length equals 17 residues. V gave up 2 bases and J gave up 7 bases; unmatched junction bases: 11. The germline V gene encodes CDR1 SGHTA and CDR2 FQGNSA. CDR3 region: CASSLFVASGSRNEQFF. The CDR3 DNA sequence: TGTGCCAGCAGCTTATTTGTCGCTAGCGGGAGCCGAAATGAGCAGTTCTTC.